Sequencing of this T cell receptor (beta chain) was carried out in a study of T cell responses to AZD1222 COVID-19 vaccine. Study observations and caveats: The reported proportion of spike-specific TCRs targeting unmutated variant regions was nearly half.

The repertoire was sequenced with immunoSEQ multiplex PCR; TCRdb's copy has only in-frame clones and lacks some. The sample holds about 100,000 clones; roughly 90% are singletons and the top ten take about 1.8%. The V end lost 1 base, the J end lost 9 bases, and 12 bases lay between the germline ends. Germline V CDR1 and CDR2: LNHDA, SQIVND (reference sequence). This CDR3 comprises 13 residues. Remarks on this clone: Its antigen is currently unknown.

V gene TRBV19 combines with J gene TRBJ1-1; TRBD1 is a possible D gene (6 bases). This TCR was recovered from an adult in good health. The material sequenced was peripheral blood, taken on day 0 of AZD1222 vaccination. CDR3 sequence: CASSIGTGTQAFF. The CDR3 nucleotides are TGTGCCAGTAGTATAGGTACCGGGACACAAGCTTTCTTT.